This record covers a single T cell receptor (beta chain). This clone showed up just a few times. Its antigen specificity is not known. Base quality data are lacking; no much larger clone is found one base away. The immunoSEQ hsTCRB v3.0 assay was used at survey level resolution to sequence the TRB variable region. The target sequencing depth for TRB was about 40,000-55,000 T-cell genomes per sample. An Illumina MiSeq with a v3 150-cycle kit was used to sequence the pooled TRB libraries. Processing in the source paper ran as follows. Repertoire analysis ran in R within a reproducible Nextflow workflow covering QC, data transformation and analysis. LymphoSeq2, an R package for exploring AIRR-Seq data, was used to implement the custom analyses. A handful of samples that produced fewer than 5000 total TRB sequences were removed, so 150 to 200 HIV repertoires were analyzed. Of the roughly 190 retained HIV repertoires, over 55 were collected before and roughly 130 after ART initiation. Repertoires were downsampled to 5000 TRB nucleotide sequences, with summary statistics averaged over 100 downsampling iterations. TRB sequences were retained for analysis only if CDR3 regions of at least seven amino acids were present. Diversity was assessed using a clonality score derived from Shannon entropy and using the Gini coefficient. In repertoire networks, the top 5000 CDR3 amino acid sequences were linked whenever an edit distance of one separated two sequences. GLIPH2 predicted antigen specificity groups and MHC restriction for TRB CDR3 amino acid sequences. CDR3 amino acid sequences were matched against VDJdb and McPAS-TCR to flag known CMV, EBV, HIV or tissue antigen associations. Pre-ART, post-ART and control groups were compared with Wilcoxon signed-rank tests and Holm-Bonferroni correction. TCRdb stores this immuneACCESS table with in-frame sequences only. Part of the clones is absent; in the studies checked, under half of the shortfall reflects unresolved V genes, and no reason is known for the rest. D and trimming were read from the DNA, whereas the V and J calls and clone size are those reported in that table. For this sample there are over 10,000 clones; 77% appear just once. About 20% of the sample rests with the top ten.

The data originate from a study of long-term antiretroviral therapy in people with HIV (dated by TCRdb to 2022 to 2024). About the study as a whole: The earliest samples were collected approximately a decade before the 2015 WHO recommendation for immediate ART, a period when ART was typically delayed until CD4 counts fell. This retrospective serial study examined whether starting ART and sustained HIV suppression were associated with changes in the composition and diversity of the TRB repertoire in peripheral blood. The cohort contributed roughly 200 cryopreserved PBMC samples from fewer than 35 adults with confirmed HIV infection, collected serially over a mean of approximately 6 years (range 1-12). Of the roughly 30 participants with HIV, approximately twelve were female. No cross-contamination during QIAcube processing was shown when test extractions of a monoclonal T-cell line were performed alongside some 33 polyclonal samples. General conclusions and limits of the study: The samples span the years 2004 to 2017, and the ART regimens used may be less effective than current regimens. The repertoire was dominated across all time points by expanded TRB clones identified before ART initiation, although this dominance was seen to fluctuate and to decrease in many PLHIV after ART. Because pre-ART samples had limited cell numbers, profiling was done on unsorted PBMC rather than on sorted CD4+ and CD8+ T cells. Owing to limited PBMC availability, only the TCR beta chain was sequenced, without alpha chain pairing. A significant increase in TRB diversity was found to be associated with ART initiation, although TRB diversity was observed to remain significantly below that of transplant donor controls even after long-term ART. Inferences about post-ART repertoire changes are limited because no data were available on ART adherence, viral resistance or therapy changes. HIV repertoires had narrower CDR3 length ranges than controls, and the network structure suggested an antigen-experienced repertoire that shifted only slightly toward naive after ART.

As encoded in the germline V gene, CDR1 is MNHEY while CDR2 is SVGAGI. From its cysteine to its phenylalanine, the CDR3 spans 15 amino acids. Only the CDR3 portion is preserved as DNA: 45 bases, with reading frame beginning at the first base. The germline V and J ends show losses of 6 bases and 5 bases respectively, and no gene match explains 9 bases of the junction. To be included, a participant needed at least one PBMC sample from before ART initiation plus at least two post-ART samples. Treatment was received in the United States of America by all participants with HIV. Before DNA extraction, cryopreserved samples of roughly 1-10 million PBMC were thawed and washed. At the time of the earliest PBMC sample for each participant with HIV, ages ranged from roughly 23 to 60 years. Each participant contributed PBMC samples from 1-4 timepoints before ART initiation and 2-8 timepoints after ART initiation, with a median of 7 samples. For every participant, serial HIV viral load, CD4+ T-cell count, ART history and demographic data were obtained. A Qiagen kit on a QIAcube was used to extract genomic DNA from unsorted PBMC, with samples processed in batches of 12.

This clonotype was obtained from a woman aged 35 to 49 with HIV. The material was unsorted PBMCs, obtained 0.5 years before starting antiretroviral therapy. The sequence joins TRBV6-5 to TRBJ2-7; TRBD1 matches 11 bases in the middle. The CDR3 loop reads CASRPGTGGIDEQYF. The nucleotide sequence is TGTGCCAGCAGACCCGGGACAGGGGGAATCGACGAGCAGTACTTC.